Shown below are 31 T cell receptor beta chains from a single sample sequenced in a study of identical twins. TCRdb independently ran MiXCR on the 5' RACE reads; one entry per CDR3 protein. The sample lists about 100,000 distinct CDR3 sequences; 4.5% to 6.5% were seen once. Sample: memory T cells sorted from blood. The source is a woman in her 50s in good health.

This clonotype has at least ten counts. The J gene is TRBJ2-1, the V gene TRBV24-1; 10 positions agree with TRBD2. The CDR3 has 14 amino acids. The germline CDR1 and CDR2 sequences are KGHDR and SFDVKD. The V and J ends lost 7 bases and 6 bases, in that order; junction bases with no gene match: 5. In DNA form, the CDR3 reads TGTGCCACCAGGGGCCTAGCGGGAGCCAATGAGCAGTTCTTC. Its translation is CATRGLAGANEQFF.

This clonotype has at least ten counts. This chain connects TRBV2 to TRBJ2-2; D ambiguous. V was cut by 9 bases and J by 1 base, with 9 bases left in between. The CDR3 has 13 amino acids. Germline CDR1 and CDR2: SNHLY and FYNNEI. CDR3 protein: CARAQENTGELFF. In nucleotides, the CDR3 is TGTGCCAGAGCCCAGGAGAACACCGGGGAGCTGTTTTTT.

Only a few counts were recorded for this clonotype. The genes are TRBV5-1 and TRBJ2-1; 14 nucleotides line up with TRBD2. V lost 4 bases to trimming and J lost 7 bases; unmatched junction nucleotides: 16. Germline V lookup: CDR1 SGHRS, CDR2 YFSETQ. This CDR3 comprises 19 residues. The CDR3 DNA reads as TGCGCCAGCAGCCCGGTATTTCGCCGACTAGCGGGAGGGACGAATGAGCAGTTCTTC. Translation gives CASSPVFRRLAGGTNEQFF.

The chain links TRBV27 to TRBJ1-2; a possible D gene is TRBD1 (5 bases). V shed 0 bases and J shed 4 bases, with 9 bases lying between them. Germline loops: CDR1 MNHEY, CDR2 SMNVEV (reference sequence). The CDR3 sequence is 14 residues long. The CDR3, as DNA: TGTGCCAGCAGTTTATCCAGGGTCACCTATGGCTACACCTTC. Translated: CASSLSRVTYGYTF.

This clonotype has ten or more counts. This chain links TRBV12-3 or TRBV12-4 with TRBJ1-6, with a weak D call TRBD1 (6 bases). V was cut by 2 bases and J by 4 bases, with 12 bases left in between. This CDR3 is built from 16 residues. The CDR3 loop is CASSLKGGTYNSPLHF. Written as DNA, the CDR3 is TGTGCCAGCAGTTTAAAAGGGGGTACATATAATTCACCCCTCCACTTT.

This clonotype was observed a few times. This rearrangement joins TRBV5-1 to TRBJ2-1, with TRBD1 matching over 9 bases. CDR1 is SGHRS and CDR2 is YFSETQ in the germline V gene. The CDR3 consists of 15 residues. After removal of 4 bases from V and 1 base from J, the junction contained 3 bases not matched to a gene. The CDR3 region is CASSEQGASYNEQFF. CDR3 bases: TGCGCCAGCAGCGAACAGGGGGCGTCCTACAATGAGCAGTTCTTC.

This clonotype was picked up many times. The chain is built from TRBV5-1 and TRBJ1-6, with D perhaps TRBD1 (6 bases). Germline CDR1 is SGHRS and CDR2 is YFSETQ. Trimming left V 0 bases short and J 7 bases short, with 8 bases between. This CDR3 is 14 amino acids long. The CDR3 spells CASSLEGGNSPLHF. The DNA for the CDR3 is TGCGCCAGCAGCTTGGAAGGGGGAAATTCACCCCTCCACTTT.

This clonotype was recorded many times. J is TRBJ2-4 and V is TRBV2, with a weak D call TRBD2 (6 bases). This CDR3 has 14 residues. The V end lost 4 bases, the J end lost 1 base, and 8 bases lay between the germline ends. In germline, CDR1 is SNHLY, CDR2 FYNNEI. CDR3 bases: TGTGCCAGCAGTGTGAGCGGGGCCAAAAACATTCAGTACTTC. Amino acids: CASSVSGAKNIQYF. The full variable domain, rest sourced from reference TRBV2 and TRBJ2-4, is EPEVTQTPSHQVTQMGQEVILRCVPISNHLYFYWYRQILGQKVEFLVSFYNNEISEKSEIFDDQFSVERPDGSNFTLKIRSTKLEDSAMYFCASSVSGAKNIQYFGAGTRLSVL.

This clonotype has ten or more counts. The J gene is TRBJ2-1, the V gene TRBV7-9, with 13 bases aligning to TRBD2. Germline-derived CDR1 and CDR2 are SEHNR and FQNEAQ (reference sequence). V lost 4 bases and J lost 0; bases outside the gene matches: 6. This CDR3 is built from 18 residues. CDR3 loop: CASSSGTSGIPSYNEQFF. The CDR3 DNA follows: TGTGCCAGCAGCTCAGGGACTAGCGGGATACCCTCCTACAATGAGCAGTTCTTC.

This clonotype was counted at least ten times. This chain links TRBV27 with TRBJ2-7, with TRBD2 as a possible D gene (6 bases). The length of the CDR3 is 14 residues. From germline, CDR1 is MNHEY and CDR2 SMNVEV (reference sequence). Trimming cost V 6 bases and J 2 bases, with 14 bases left between them. Here the CDR3 DNA reads TGTGCCAGCAGCGGGGGAACTAAAACCTACGAGCAGTACTTC. Amino acids: CASSGGTKTYEQYF.

In this sample, this clonotype turned up many times. The gene calls are TRBV12-3 or TRBV12-4 and TRBJ1-5; no clear D gene. There are 15 residues in the CDR3. V lost 2 bases to trimming and J lost 0 bases, with 8 bases between them. The CDR3 loop is CASSLLPNSNQPQHF. Written as DNA, the CDR3 is TGTGCCAGCAGTTTACTGCCTAATAGCAATCAGCCCCAGCATTTT.

This clonotype was seen ten or more times. This chain connects TRBV5-1 to TRBJ1-5, with 10 bases that match TRBD1. The V gene's germline CDR1 is SGHRS and CDR2 YFSETQ. J was trimmed by 5 bases and V by 4 bases; bases with no gene match: 6. This CDR3 region has 15 residues. CDR3 DNA sequence: TGCGCCAGCAGCCGGACAGGGGGTGACGATCAGCCCCAGCATTTT. Translation gives CASSRTGGDDQPQHF. Variable domain in full (rest from reference TRBV5-1 and TRBJ1-5): KAGVTQTPRYLIKTRGQQVTLSCSPISGHRSVSWYQQTPGQGLQFLFEYFSETQRNKGNFPGRFSGRQFSNSRSEMNVSTLELGDSALYLCASSRTGGDDQPQHFGDGTRLSIL.

This clonotype was seen only a few times. This rearrangement joins TRBV7-6 to TRBJ2-1; no clear D. V was shortened by 0 bases and J by 7 bases, with 7 bases between the two germline ends. The germline CDR1 and CDR2 sequences are SGHVS and FNYEAQ. This CDR3 contains 13 residues. The chain's CDR3 is CASSLAGVNEQFF. The CDR3 nucleotides read TGTGCCAGCAGCTTAGCTGGGGTAAATGAGCAGTTCTTC.

The sample holds many counts of this clonotype. The rearrangement joins TRBV7-2 to TRBJ2-1; no reliable D call. The germline CDR1 and CDR2 sequences are SGHTA and FQGNSA. V shed 5 bases and J shed 9 bases, with 23 bases lying between them. The CDR3 covers 16 residues. The CDR3 is CASSHPVWPGYGEQFF. CDR3 DNA: TGTGCCAGCAGCCACCCCGTGTGGCCCGGGTATGGTGAGCAGTTCTTC.

The chain combines TRBV19 with TRBJ1-2, with D maybe TRBD1 (5 bases). This CDR3 comprises 15 residues. Trimming cost V 0 bases and J 6 bases, with 14 bases left between them. Germline values: CDR1 LNHDA, CDR2 SQIVND (reference sequence). The DNA for the CDR3 is TGTGCCAGTAGTATAGATTCAGGGAATCCTGATGGCTACACCTTC. Amino acids: CASSIDSGNPDGYTF.

The table lists this clonotype with many counts. V and J are TRBV24-1 and TRBJ1-5, with D hard to call. Per the germline V gene, CDR1 is KGHDR and CDR2 is SFDVKD. Trimming took 4 bases from V and 3 from J, leaving 6 bases between them. CDR3 length: 13 amino acids. The CDR3: CATSDRNNQPQHF. The CDR3 bases are TGTGCCACCAGTGACAGGAACAATCAGCCCCAGCATTTT.

There are many counts of this clonotype. J is TRBJ2-3 and V is TRBV6-5; D assignment may be TRBD1 or TRBD2 (5 bases each). The CDR3 contains 14 residues. Between the trimmed V and J ends, which lost 8 bases and 6 bases, there was a span of 18 bases. The germline V gene has CDR1 MNHEY and CDR2 SVGAGI. In nucleotides, the CDR3 is TGTGCCAGCCAGACGTACGGACGGGACGATACGCAGTATTTT. This sequence encodes CASQTYGRDDTQYF.

This clonotype was observed at least ten times. This chain joins TRBV10-3 and TRBJ1-2; 8 bases are shared with TRBD1. Germline V gene sequence: CDR1 ENHRY, CDR2 SYGVKD. CDR3 length: 15 amino acids. J was trimmed by 5 bases and V by 6 bases; bases with no gene match: 11. CDR3 in amino acids: CAIRQRRDRLYGYTF. CDR3 sequence (DNA): TGTGCCATCAGACAACGCCGGGACAGGCTTTATGGCTACACCTTC.

This clonotype was seen many times. V gene TRBV20-1 combines with J gene TRBJ2-3; TRBD2 is a possible D gene (6 bases). The CDR3 contains 14 residues. Germline-derived CDR1 and CDR2 are DFQATT and SNEGSKA (reference sequence). The V end was cut by 3 bases, the J end by 6 bases, with 16 bases between. In DNA form, the CDR3 reads TGCAGTGCTAGCCTGCGCGGGAAGGTGGATACGCAGTATTTT. It encodes CSASLRGKVDTQYF.

This clonotype was observed at least ten times. The chain combines TRBV24-1 with TRBJ2-5; TRBD2 agrees at 12 bases. Germline V gene sequence: CDR1 KGHDR, CDR2 SFDVKD. V lost 3 bases, J lost 5 bases, and 6 bases stayed unmatched. CDR3 size: 16 residues. CDR3 residues: CATSDRTSGMRETQYF. The CDR3 DNA follows: TGTGCCACCAGTGATAGGACTAGCGGGATGAGGGAGACCCAGTACTTC.

Ten or more counts support this clonotype. The chain employs TRBV12-3 or TRBV12-4 and TRBJ2-2; tentatively, D is TRBD1 or TRBD2 (5 bases each). The CDR3 consists of 17 residues. V dropped 5 bases and J dropped 4 bases, with 20 bases sitting between them. CDR3 region: CASSRWDGKILTGELFF. The CDR3 bases are TGTGCCAGCAGTCGCTGGGACGGCAAAATCCTCACCGGGGAGCTGTTTTTT.

The chain is built from TRBV5-4 and TRBJ2-7, with D possibly TRBD2 on 6 matching bases. This CDR3 has 15 amino acids. V was clipped by 3 bases and J by 2 bases, with 15 bases between them. From germline, CDR1 is SGHNT and CDR2 YYREEE (reference sequence). The CDR3 here is CASSWSSVRAYEQYF. CDR3 bases: TGTGCCAGCAGCTGGTCTAGCGTCAGGGCCTACGAGCAGTACTTC.

This clonotype was picked up many times. This sequence joins TRBV13 and TRBJ2-7; 8 positions agree with TRBD2. CDR1 PRHDT and CDR2 FYEKMQ come from the germline V gene (reference sequence). This CDR3 has 13 residues. V was clipped by 4 bases and J by 5 bases; unmatched bases: 4. The CDR3 is CASSSKTSDEQYV. CDR3 in DNA: TGTGCCAGCAGCTCGAAGACTAGCGACGAGCAGTACGTC.

The sample holds a few counts of this clonotype. V and J are TRBV19 and TRBJ2-7, with D possibly called TRBD1 or TRBD2 (5 bases each). There are 15 residues in the CDR3. Germline assignment: CDR1 LNHDA and CDR2 SQIVND (reference sequence). Between the trimmed V and J ends, which lost 5 bases and 2 bases, there was a span of 16 bases. The CDR3 DNA is TGTGCCAGTAGTCCGCAGGGAGTAGGGGCCTACGAGCAGTACTTC. This sequence encodes CASSPQGVGAYEQYF.

The genes are TRBV10-3 and TRBJ2-2; 7 bases are shared with TRBD1. Germline loops: CDR1 ENHRY, CDR2 SYGVKD. After removal of 7 bases from V and 0 bases from J, the junction contained 2 bases not matched to a gene. CDR3 length: 14 residues. The CDR3 DNA reads TGTGCCATCAAAGGGGGCTCGAACACCGGGGAGCTGTTTTTT. Protein: CAIKGGSNTGELFF.

The table lists this clonotype with many counts. V is TRBV5-6 and J is TRBJ2-1; D gene ambiguous. The CDR3 consists of 15 residues. V was shortened by 4 bases and J by 3 bases, with 14 bases between the two germline ends. Looked up from germline, CDR1 is SGHDT and CDR2 is YYEEEE. CDR3 in DNA: TGTGCCAGCAGCCAATTAAGCCGGAGCTACAATGAGCAGTTCTTC. It encodes CASSQLSRSYNEQFF.

This clonotype was recorded at least ten times. The V and J genes are TRBV5-1 and TRBJ1-1; no firm D call. This CDR3 has 15 amino acids. With 2 bases removed from V and 1 base from J, the gap between germline ends came to 12 bases. Germline loops: CDR1 SGHRS, CDR2 YFSETQ. The DNA for the CDR3 is TGCGCCAGCAGCTTTCTTTTGGGAGGGAACACTGAAGCTTTCTTT. Translated: CASSFLLGGNTEAFF.

Concerning this clonotype itself: It may be a read error: a sequence one base away is much more abundant. The chain joins TRBV19 to TRBJ2-2, with D perhaps TRBD2 (6 bases). The CDR3 contains 14 residues. Germline-derived CDR1 and CDR2 are LNHDA and SQIVND (reference sequence). The CDR3 nucleotides are TGTGCCAGTAGTATAAACCGGAACACCGGGGGGCTGTTTTTT. Its translation: CASSINRNTGGLFF.

This clonotype was detected ten times or more. V gene TRBV5-1 combines with J gene TRBJ2-1; 11 bases map to TRBD2. After removal of 4 bases from V and 7 bases from J, the junction contained 10 bases not matched to a gene. This CDR3 comprises 16 residues. Germline assignment: CDR1 SGHRS and CDR2 YFSETQ. The CDR3 is CASSGATSGNFNEQFF. CDR3 sequence (DNA): TGCGCCAGCAGCGGGGCGACTAGCGGGAATTTTAATGAGCAGTTCTTC.

The table lists this clonotype with a count of one. The genes are TRBV3-1 and TRBJ1-3, with D possibly matching TRBD1 (6 bases). Looked up from germline, CDR1 is LGHDT and CDR2 is YNNKEL (reference sequence). The CDR3 spans 13 residues. Trimming pared 4 bases from V and 5 bases from J, leaving 9 bases between. The CDR3 nucleotides are TGTGCCAGCAGCCCGGGACATCGAAACACCATATATTTT. Encoded protein: CASSPGHRNTIYF.

This clonotype was observed many times. The chain uses TRBV3-1 and TRBJ2-7; D uncertain. V was clipped by 3 bases and J by 0 bases, with 3 bases between them. This CDR3 is built from 12 residues. CDR1 is LGHDT and CDR2 is YNNKEL in the germline V gene (reference sequence). The CDR3 DNA reads TGTGCCAGCAGCCACCTCTCCTACGAGCAGTACTTC. Translation: CASSHLSYEQYF.